This TCR beta chain was retrieved from a study of T cells in Graves' hyperthyroidism and ophthalmopathy. The CDR3 regions of TCR beta were amplified from RNA transcripts. Initially, a first-round RT-PCR of the TCR CDR3 employed the HTBI primer set. MiXCR, run by TCRdb on the multiplex PCR reads, gives a single entry per CDR3 protein. The data contain around 690,000 distinct CDR3 sequences, 17% of them singletons. From less than 13 ml of fresh peripheral blood, PBMCs were isolated. There are many counts of this clonotype. Germline V CDR1 and CDR2: MNHEY, SMNVEV (reference sequence). The CDR3 contains 15 residues. V lost 4 bases, J lost 0 bases, and 12 bases lay in between.

This chain joins TRBV27 and TRBJ1-1; D uncertain. The sample was blood. The receptor's source is a man aged 45 to 65 with Graves' hyperthyroidism. The CDR3, as DNA: TGTGCCAGCAGTTCCCGGGTCTCCATGAACACTGAAGCTTTCTTT. It encodes CASSSRVSMNTEAFF.